What follows are 2 T cell receptor beta chains derived from one specimen sequenced in a study of shared clonotypes between healthy human individuals (dated by TCRdb to 2020 to 2022). Library construction relied on the immunoSEQ multiplex PCR assay. TCRdb retrieved this table from immuneACCESS and kept in-frame rearrangements only. Not all clones are present; in checked studies, unresolved V genes account for under half, and no reason is known for the remainder. Present in this sample are over 700,000 clones, 72% of which were seen just once. The top ten clones comprise under 2% of the sample. The sequenced sample consisted of memory CD4+ T cells sorted from blood. The cell subset or site label, as the study defines it: CD45RA-negative fraction. The source is a woman aged 25 to 39 in good health.

This clone was seen a single time. The V gene is TRBV28, the J gene TRBJ1-3, with 8 bases lining up with TRBD1. CDR3 size: 16 residues. CDR1 and CDR2 from the germline V gene are MDHEN and SYDVKM. Losses at the gene ends were 1 base for V and 3 bases for J; bases not matched to a gene: 5. CDR3 amino acids: CASSLSGQGGGNTIYF. CDR3 DNA: TGTGCCAGCAGTTTATCCGGACAGGGCGGTGGAAACACCATATATTTT.

This chain uses TRBV2 with TRBJ1-5; no reliable D call. The germline V and J ends were trimmed by 6 bases and 0 bases, with 12 bases remaining between them. CDR1 is SNHLY and CDR2 is FYNNEI in the germline V gene. The CDR3 extends over 15 amino acids. The CDR3 spells CASSSQQHSNQPQHF. The CDR3 coding sequence is TGTGCCAGCAGCTCACAACAGCATAGCAATCAGCCCCAGCATTTT.